This TCR beta chain emerged from a study of shared clonotypes between healthy human individuals. About the research overall: Sampling drew on donors who were a couple of women and a few men aged 18 to 49.

Study conclusions and caveats: Compared with memory subsets, naive subsets generally had larger estimated richness.

This CDR3 spans 14 amino acids. Germline CDR1 reads MNHEY; CDR2 reads SVGAGI. The V and J ends lost 6 bases and 5 bases, in that order; junction bases with no gene match: 7. A remark on this clone: The antigen is undetermined.

Methods used by the authors: Filtering differed since immunoSEQ provided only junctions, with no quality scores. Libraries were prepared by immunoSEQ multiplex PCR; TCRdb keeps only in-frame clonotypes and omits some of them. V and J calls and clone size follow that table, whereas D and trimming were derived from the DNA. The sample yields some 2,100,000 clones, roughly 95% seen once. The sequenced sample was naive CD4+ T cells sorted from blood. Described subset: CD45RA+ positively selected. The V call is TRBV6-5, the J call TRBJ2-7; 10 bases line up with TRBD2. The receptor was derived from a man between 18 and 35 years old in good health. The CDR3 nucleotides are TGTGCCAGCAGACCTAGCGGGAGAGAAAACGAGCAGTACTTC. The encoded protein is CASRPSGRENEQYF.